One and the same sample provided the 27 T cell receptor beta chains below, sequenced in a study of patients and donors after allogeneic stem cell transplantation. TCRdb independently ran MiXCR on the RT-PCR reads; one entry per CDR3 protein. The sample lists roughly 200,000 distinct CDR3 sequences, less than 50% occurring once. The sample consisted of blood, either unsorted or a sorted T cell fraction (not recorded which). The source of these receptors is a human donor who was either an allogeneic HSCT recipient or a stem cell or donor lymphocyte infusion donor (not recorded which). It is not recorded whose cells these are; they may come from a transplant donor.

In this sample, this clonotype turned up a few times. The rearrangement uses TRBV12-3 or TRBV12-4 and TRBJ2-3, with 9 bases matching TRBD1. The CDR3 consists of 14 residues. V trimming: 2 bases; J trimming: 7 bases; junction bases outside the gene matches: 4. The CDR3 is CASSLQDRGYTQYF. As DNA, the CDR3 is TGTGCCAGCAGTTTACAGGACAGGGGATATACGCAGTATTTT.

V is TRBV29-1 and J is TRBJ1-4; no clear D gene. From germline, CDR1 is SQVTM and CDR2 ANQGSEA. The CDR3 totals 14 residues. Trimming pared 0 bases from V and 4 bases from J, leaving 9 bases between. For the CDR3, the DNA is TGCAGCGTTGAAGATCCGGGGATTAATGAAAAACTGTTTTTT. It encodes CSVEDPGINEKLFF.

V usage is TRBV4-1 and J usage is TRBJ2-1; D not resolved. V gave up 5 bases and J gave up 0 bases, with 14 bases separating them. The germline V gene has CDR1 MGHRA and CDR2 YSYEKL. The CDR3 covers 16 residues. In DNA form, the CDR3 reads TGCGCCAGCAGCTCTTCTTCCCTTCTCTCCTACAATGAGCAGTTCTTC. Encoded protein: CASSSSSLLSYNEQFF.

The chain is built from TRBV20-1 and TRBJ2-7; the D is unclear. The CDR3 has 14 residues. Germline V gene sequence: CDR1 DFQATT, CDR2 SNEGSKA (reference sequence). The V and J ends lost 3 bases and 2 bases respectively, with 14 bases between them. The CDR3 sequence is CSARGGPSTYEQYF. CDR3 coding DNA: TGCAGTGCTAGGGGCGGACCATCTACCTACGAGCAGTACTTC.

The chain joins TRBV10-3 to TRBJ2-7; TRBD1 agrees at 9 bases. The germline gives CDR1 ENHRY, CDR2 SYGVKD. J lost 5 bases, V lost 8 bases, and 7 bases had no gene match. The CDR3 covers 13 residues. CDR3 sequence: CAIAPGTGHEQYF. In DNA form, the CDR3 reads TGTGCCATCGCCCCCGGGACAGGGCACGAGCAGTACTTC.

The chain couples TRBV5-6 to TRBJ1-6; tentatively, D is TRBD1 (5 bases). Germline V CDR1 and CDR2: SGHDT, YYEEEE. CDR3 length: 13 residues. The V gene lost 4 bases and the J gene lost 11 bases, with 13 bases spanning the gap. The CDR3 region is CASSRDVYPPLHF. The CDR3 DNA reads as TGTGCCAGCAGCAGGGACGTCTACCCACCCCTCCACTTT.

V and J are TRBV7-2 and TRBJ2-1; 8 nucleotides agree with TRBD1. V trimming: 2 bases; J trimming: 2 bases; junction bases outside the gene matches: 2. Per germline, CDR1 SGHTA and CDR2 FQGNSA. CDR3 length equals 15 residues. CDR3 protein: CASSLQGAAYNEQFF. CDR3 nucleotide sequence: TGTGCCAGCAGCTTACAGGGGGCGGCCTACAATGAGCAGTTCTTC.

The chain carries TRBV9 and TRBJ1-1; TRBD1 is a possible D gene (6 bases). Looked up from germline, CDR1 is SGDLS and CDR2 is YYNGEE. CDR3 length: 14 residues. V was pared by 3 bases and J by 5 bases, with 14 bases between. CDR3 nucleotide sequence: TGTGCCAGCAGCGCGACAGGTATCTTGACTGAAGCTTTCTTT. This encodes CASSATGILTEAFF.

The V call is TRBV12-3 or TRBV12-4, the J call TRBJ1-6; 8 bases agree with TRBD1. J lost 9 bases, V lost 6 bases, and 7 bases had no gene match. CDR3 size: 14 residues. CDR3 bases: TGTGCCAGCAGAGGACAGGGCCTAATTTCACCCCTCCACTTT. Its translation is CASRGQGLISPLHF.

This clonotype has at least ten counts. The chain uses TRBV7-2 and TRBJ2-3; D gene unclear. The CDR3 runs to 14 residues. Germline CDR1 is SGHTA and CDR2 is FQGNSA. V lost 2 bases and J lost 1, with 7 bases in between. In DNA, the CDR3 is TGTGCCAGCAGCTTAACAGTTCGCACAGATACGCAGTATTTT. Amino acid sequence: CASSLTVRTDTQYF.

The V and J genes are TRBV2 and TRBJ2-7; TRBD2 might be the D (5 bases). The V and J ends lost 6 bases and 6 bases respectively, with 6 bases between them. The CDR3 covers 10 residues. Germline lookup yields CDR1 SNHLY and CDR2 FYNNEI. CDR3 in DNA: TGTGCCAGCAGGACTATCGAGCAGTACTTC. It codes for CASRTIEQYF. Full variable domain (rest looked up from reference TRBV2 and TRBJ2-7): EPEVTQTPSHQVTQMGQEVILRCVPISNHLYFYWYRQILGQKVEFLVSFYNNEISEKSEIFDDQFSVERPDGSNFTLKIRSTKLEDSAMYFCASRTIEQYFGPGTRLTVT.

The chain couples TRBV30 to TRBJ2-5, with no clear D. Trimming left V 5 bases short and J 1 base short, with 8 bases between. The germline V gene has CDR1 GTSNPN and CDR2 SVGIG (reference sequence). The CDR3 covers 12 residues. CDR3 sequence reads: CAWGSSQETQYF. For the CDR3, the DNA is TGTGCCTGGGGAAGCAGCCAAGAGACCCAGTACTTC.

For the CDR3, the DNA is TGTGCCAGCAGTTTCCTCCCCACAGCCGGGACTAGCGGACCAGATACGCAGTATTTT. It yields the protein CASSFLPTAGTSGPDTQYF. V and J are TRBV12-3 or TRBV12-4 and TRBJ2-3; 11 bases are a match to TRBD2. J gave up 4 bases and V 3 bases, and 15 bases lay outside the gene matches. The CDR3 length is 19 residues.

This clonotype was counted between two and nine times. The chain's CDR3 is CASSDPRGPLTSYGYTF. The CDR3 region has the DNA TGTGCCAGCAGCGACCCAAGGGGACCCTTGACGTCCTATGGCTACACCTTC. The chain links TRBV9 to TRBJ1-2; D may be TRBD1 (5 bases). The V end was cut by 3 bases, the J end by 4 bases, with 22 bases between. The CDR3 has 17 amino acids. The germline gives CDR1 SGDLS, CDR2 YYNGEE. The full variable domain, completed using reference TRBV9 and TRBJ1-2, is DSGVTQTPKHLITATGQRVTLRCSPRSGDLSVYWYQQSLDQGLQFLIQYYNGEERAKGNILERFSAQQFPDLHSELNLSSLELGDSALYFCASSDPRGPLTSYGYTFGSGTRLTVV.

CDR3 nucleotides: TGCGCCAGCAGCCAAGCGGCAAGGACAGGGAGGTACGAGCAGTACTTC. It codes for CASSQAARTGRYEQYF. The rearrangement links TRBV4-1 to TRBJ2-7, with TRBD1 matching over 8 bases. The CDR3 loop spans 16 amino acids. Germline CDR1 reads MGHRA; CDR2 reads YSYEKL. After removal of 1 base from V and 4 bases from J, the junction contained 9 bases not matched to a gene.

The CDR3 coding sequence is TGCAGCGTTGTTCCCCGGACAGGGTCTCCCTACGAGCAGTACTTC. Amino acid sequence: CSVVPRTGSPYEQYF. The chain recombines TRBV29-1 with TRBJ2-7; 8 bases are shared with TRBD1. CDR1 and CDR2 from the germline V gene are SQVTM and ANQGSEA. The CDR3 consists of 15 residues. With V trimmed by 4 bases and J by 2 bases, 10 bases remained unmatched.

The V and J genes are TRBV11-2 and TRBJ1-4; maybe TRBD1 (6 bases). CDR1 is SGHAT and CDR2 is FQNNGV in the germline V gene. The CDR3 is 14 residues long. V was clipped by 3 bases and J by 8 bases, with 13 bases between them. This CDR3 is CASSFSGVGEKLFF. CDR3 sequence (DNA): TGTGCCAGCAGCTTTTCAGGGGTGGGCGAAAAACTGTTTTTT.

This clonotype has only a few counts. This chain connects TRBV9 to TRBJ2-5, with no clear D. There are 16 residues in the CDR3. Germline V gene sequence: CDR1 SGDLS, CDR2 YYNGEE. The germline V and J ends were trimmed by 0 bases and 4 bases, with 16 bases remaining between them. In DNA form, the CDR3 reads TGTGCCAGCAGCGTAGCCGCCCAGGACGTCGTAGAGACCCAGTACTTC. Residues: CASSVAAQDVVETQYF.

In DNA, the CDR3 is TGTGCCAGCTCACCAGCCCACGAGCAGTACTTC. It yields the protein CASSPAHEQYF. V and J are TRBV18 and TRBJ2-7; D not resolved. Trimming removed 2 bases from V and 5 bases from J, with 4 bases in between. The CDR3 loop spans 11 amino acids. Germline CDR1 is KGHSH and CDR2 is LQKENI.

The chain links TRBV3-1 to TRBJ2-1; D gene ambiguous. Trimming shortened V by 0 bases and J by 9 bases, and 3 bases separated the two germline ends. The CDR3 is 11 amino acids. The germline CDR1 and CDR2 sequences are LGHDT and YNNKEL (reference sequence). DNA for the CDR3: TGTGCCAGCAGCCAAGAAAGTGAGCAGTTCTTC. It specifies CASSQESEQFF.

This clonotype was detected a few times. V gene TRBV5-1 combines with J gene TRBJ1-6; 9 bases line up with TRBD1. Germline V gene lookup returns CDR1 SGHRS and CDR2 YFSETQ. The CDR3 has 15 amino acids. The trim removed 4 bases at V and 8 bases at J, leaving 7 bases unmatched. CDR3 loop: CASSPYTGGDSPLHF. In nucleotides, the CDR3 is TGCGCCAGCAGCCCGTACACAGGGGGCGATTCACCCCTCCACTTT.

This rearrangement joins TRBV18 to TRBJ1-1, with 9 bases matching TRBD1. Germline-derived CDR1 and CDR2 are KGHSH and LQKENI. The CDR3 has 20 amino acids. The V gene end was trimmed by 1 base and the J gene end by 1 base; junction bases not matched to a gene: 16. This CDR3 reads CASSPQGQGGSTRPNTEAFF. The CDR3 bases are TGTGCCAGCTCACCACAGGGACAGGGAGGTAGTACACGGCCGAACACTGAAGCTTTCTTT.

The chain employs TRBV2 and TRBJ1-5; no clear D gene. Per the germline V gene, CDR1 is SNHLY and CDR2 is FYNNEI. V was cut by 2 bases and J by 0 bases, with 8 bases left in between. This CDR3 has 15 amino acids. The CDR3 sequence is CASSELMRSNQPQHF. CDR3 DNA sequence: TGTGCCAGCAGTGAATTAATGCGTAGCAATCAGCCCCAGCATTTT.

This clonotype was seen a few times. The junction shows a germline mismatch at one end, possibly a read error. The chain has TRBV4-2 and TRBJ1-1; D call uncertain. Germline CDR1 and CDR2: LGHNA and YNFKEQ. This CDR3 is 13 amino acids long. The CDR3 DNA is TGTGCCAGCAGACAAACCGGGAGGTATGAAACTTTCTTT. Amino acid sequence: CASRQTGRYETFF.

CDR3 region: CASSPRQGKPNQPQHF. CDR3 DNA: TGTGCCAGCAGCCCTAGACAGGGGAAGCCTAATCAGCCCCAGCATTTT. The gene calls are TRBV12-3 or TRBV12-4 and TRBJ1-5, with 8 bases aligning to TRBD1. The CDR3 is 16 residues long. The V segment lost 6 bases and the J segment 4 bases; nucleotides outside the gene matches: 11.

This chain links TRBV7-7 with TRBJ1-1; TRBD1 is a possible D gene (6 bases). This CDR3 is built from 19 residues. V was clipped by 6 bases and J by 3 bases, with 29 bases between them. Germline V gene data show CDR1 as SSHAT and CDR2 as FNYEAQ (reference sequence). CDR3 nucleotide sequence: TGTGCCAGCAGTTACAGGGTTCCGCGGTTCGGGGTTACGTACACTGAAGCTTTCTTT. Translation: CASSYRVPRFGVTYTEAFF.

This clonotype was detected a few times. The J gene is TRBJ1-1, the V gene TRBV15; 8 bases fit TRBD1. Germline V gene sequence: CDR1 LNHNV, CDR2 YYDKDF (reference sequence). The CDR3 has 13 amino acids. V was pared by 2 bases and J by 8 bases, with 4 bases of the junction left unmatched. The CDR3 DNA sequence: TGTGCCACCAGCAGAAGAACAGGGGGGGAAGCTTTCTTT. This sequence encodes CATSRRTGGEAFF.